These 3 T cell receptor beta chains came from one sample sequenced in a study of identical twins. From the 5' RACE reads, TCRdb called clonotypes with MiXCR, one entry per CDR3 protein. Here the sample spans approximately 600,000 distinct CDR3 sequences, just under 10% being singletons. The data were also submitted as part of a second study, on yellow fever vaccine responses in identical twins.

Sequencing input: PBMCs. The receptors stem from a woman aged 18 to 35 in good health.

This clonotype was seen a few times. This chain links TRBV2 with TRBJ2-5; 8 bases align to TRBD2. The CDR3 consists of 15 residues. Germline CDR1 reads SNHLY; CDR2 reads FYNNEI. The trim removed 8 bases at V and 2 bases at J, leaving 10 bases unmatched. This CDR3 reads CASSGRGGTQETQYF. The DNA for the CDR3 is TGTGCCAGCTCGGGACGGGGGGGCACACAAGAGACCCAGTACTTC. The full variable domain, with the rest looked up from reference TRBV2 and TRBJ2-5, is EPEVTQTPSHQVTQMGQEVILRCVPISNHLYFYWYRQILGQKVEFLVSFYNNEISEKSEIFDDQFSVERPDGSNFTLKIRSTKLEDSAMYFCASSGRGGTQETQYFGPGTRLLVL.

This clonotype was seen many times. Mismatch with germline at one junction end may stem from a read error. The gene calls are TRBV12-3 or TRBV12-4 and TRBJ2-3; D is ambiguous. There are 11 residues in the CDR3. The CDR3 reads CASRSPDTQYF. CDR3 bases: TGTGCGAGCAGATCTCCAGATACGCAGTATTTT.

The sample holds a few counts of this clonotype. The chain has TRBV5-6 and TRBJ2-1; D call uncertain. Trimming cost V 1 base and J 7 bases, with 12 bases left between them. Germline CDR1 is SGHDT and CDR2 is YYEEEE. This CDR3 comprises 14 residues. In DNA form, the CDR3 reads TGTGCCAGCAGCTTGCTTTGGATTGGTAATGAGCAGTTCTTC. Translating it yields CASSLLWIGNEQFF.